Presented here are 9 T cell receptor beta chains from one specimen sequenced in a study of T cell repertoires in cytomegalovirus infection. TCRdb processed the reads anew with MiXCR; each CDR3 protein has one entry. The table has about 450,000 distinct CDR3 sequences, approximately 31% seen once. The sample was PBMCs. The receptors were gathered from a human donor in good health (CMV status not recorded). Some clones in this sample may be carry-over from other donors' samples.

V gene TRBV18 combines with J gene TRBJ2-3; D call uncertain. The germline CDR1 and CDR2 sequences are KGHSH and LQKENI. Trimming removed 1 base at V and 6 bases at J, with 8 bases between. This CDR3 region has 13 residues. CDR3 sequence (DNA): TGTGCCAGCTCACCACTTTCATCCGATACGCAGTATTTT. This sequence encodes CASSPLSSDTQYF.

The CDR3 DNA follows: TGCGCCAGCAGCTGGACATCGGGGCTAGGTACGGAGACCCAGTACTTC. This gives the protein CASSWTSGLGTETQYF. The chain carries TRBV5-1 and TRBJ2-5; D is tentatively TRBD1 or TRBD2 (5 bases each). V dropped 3 bases and J dropped 5 bases, with 20 bases sitting between them. Looked up from germline, CDR1 is SGHRS and CDR2 is YFSETQ. The CDR3 is made up of 16 amino acids. The full variable domain, its missing parts supplied by reference TRBV5-1 and TRBJ2-5, is KAGVTQTPRYLIKTRGQQVTLSCSPISGHRSVSWYQQTPGQGLQFLFEYFSETQRNKGNFPGRFSGRQFSNSRSEMNVSTLELGDSALYLCASSWTSGLGTETQYFGPGTRLLVL.

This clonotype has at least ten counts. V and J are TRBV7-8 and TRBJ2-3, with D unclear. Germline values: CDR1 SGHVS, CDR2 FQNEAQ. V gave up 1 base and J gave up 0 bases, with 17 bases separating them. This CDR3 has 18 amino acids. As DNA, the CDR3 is TGTGCCAGCAGCTTAGAGGTCCCGGACGTATTTAGCACAGATACGCAGTATTTT. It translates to CASSLEVPDVFSTDTQYF. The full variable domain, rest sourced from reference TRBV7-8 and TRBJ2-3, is GAGVSQSPRYKVAKRGQDVALRCDPISGHVSLFWYQQALGQGPEFLTYFQNEAQLDKSGLPSDRFFAERPEGSVSTLKIQRTQQEDSAVYLCASSLEVPDVFSTDTQYFGPGTRLTVL.

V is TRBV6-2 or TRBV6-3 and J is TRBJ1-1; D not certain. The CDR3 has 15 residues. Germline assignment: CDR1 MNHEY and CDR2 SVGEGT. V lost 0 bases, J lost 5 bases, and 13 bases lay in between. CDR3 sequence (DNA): TGTGCCAGCAGTTACTCGATCCAAGCGGGGACTGAAGCTTTCTTT. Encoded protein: CASSYSIQAGTEAFF.

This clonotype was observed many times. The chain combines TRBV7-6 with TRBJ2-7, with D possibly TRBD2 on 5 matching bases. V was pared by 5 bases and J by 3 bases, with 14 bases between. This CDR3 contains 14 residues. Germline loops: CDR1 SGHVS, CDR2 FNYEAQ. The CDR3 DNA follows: TGTGCCAGCAGCCTGGGGTATGGGAGCTACGAGCAGTACTTC. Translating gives CASSLGYGSYEQYF.

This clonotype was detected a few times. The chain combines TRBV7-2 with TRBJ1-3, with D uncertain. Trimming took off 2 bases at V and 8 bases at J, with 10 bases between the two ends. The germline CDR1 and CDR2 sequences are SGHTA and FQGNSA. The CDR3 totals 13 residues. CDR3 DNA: TGTGCCAGCAGCTTAACCCCAGGAGACACCATATATTTT. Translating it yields CASSLTPGDTIYF.

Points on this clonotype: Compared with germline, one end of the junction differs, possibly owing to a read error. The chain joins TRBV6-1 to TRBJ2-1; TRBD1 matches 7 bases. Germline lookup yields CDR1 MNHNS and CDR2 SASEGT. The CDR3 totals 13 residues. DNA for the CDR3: TGTTCCAGCAGGCAATACAGGGGCCATGAGCAGTTCTTC. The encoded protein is CSSRQYRGHEQFF.

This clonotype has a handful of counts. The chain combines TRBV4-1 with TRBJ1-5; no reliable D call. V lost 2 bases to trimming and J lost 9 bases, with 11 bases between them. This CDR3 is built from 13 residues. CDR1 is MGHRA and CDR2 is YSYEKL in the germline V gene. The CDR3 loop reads CASSQLAGWPQHF. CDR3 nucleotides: TGCGCCAGCAGCCAATTGGCCGGGTGGCCCCAGCATTTT.

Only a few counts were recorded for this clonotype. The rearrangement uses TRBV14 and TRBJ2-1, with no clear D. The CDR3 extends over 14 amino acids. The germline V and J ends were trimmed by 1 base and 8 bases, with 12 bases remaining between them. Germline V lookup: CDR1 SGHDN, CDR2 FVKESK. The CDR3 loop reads CASSQVPGLHEQFF. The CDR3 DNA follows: TGTGCCAGCAGCCAAGTACCTGGCCTGCATGAGCAGTTCTTC.